This T cell receptor beta chain was observed in a study of T-cell memory formation after mild COVID-19. The length of the CDR3 is 15 residues. CDR1 MNHEY and CDR2 SVGAGI come from the germline V gene. V was pared by 7 bases and J by 11 bases, with 21 bases between. TCRdb reanalysed the 5' RACE reads using MiXCR and keeps one entry per CDR3 protein. The table records roughly 130,000 distinct CDR3 sequences, roughly 15% of them present only once. The TCR comes from an adult woman who had mild COVID-19 (a few samples of this study predate the infection). Cell type and time point are not known. The genes are TRBV6-5 and TRBJ1-6; D is undetermined. The sequenced material came from PBMCs or a T cell subset sorted from them (not recorded which). The CDR3 bases are TGTGCCAGCACCATACTCGGGAGGAACGGAGCACCCCTCCACTTT. Encoded protein: CASTILGRNGAPLHF.